The subject of this entry is one T cell receptor beta chain. V gave up 3 bases and J gave up 4 bases, with 9 bases separating them. The germline gives CDR1 SGHNT, CDR2 YENEEA. The CDR3 contains 13 residues. These data are taken from a study of blood T cell repertoires in COVID-19. Across the whole study: PBMCs, B-cell-depleted T cells, or T cells provided the cDNA or gDNA that made up the material.

In Seattle, patients joined the study during active infection and were tracked longitudinally. In the original workflow: Estimates of nucleated cell counts were drawn from the amplification of reference gene primers. The method was immunoSEQ multiplex PCR; TCRdb's version includes in-frame clones alone and lacks a portion of them. Clonal size and the V and J genes are those of that table, whereas D and trimming came from the DNA. This repertoire shows hundreds of thousands of clones, roughly 79% found once; its top ten account for around 7.5%. Sequenced: peripheral blood. The chain has TRBV11-3 and TRBJ1-1, with a possible D match to TRBD1 (5 bases). The sequence came from a woman of 80 years or more with COVID-19, enrolled during active disease. The CDR3 bases are TGTGCCAGCAGCTTTGACAGTGTCACTGAAGCTTTCTTT. It codes for CASSFDSVTEAFF. Full variable domain (rest looked up from reference TRBV11-3 and TRBJ1-1): EAGVVQSPRYKIIEKKQPVAFWCNPISGHNTLYWYLQNLGQGPELLIRYENEEAVDDSQLPKDRFSAERLKGVDSTLKIQPAELGDSAVYLCASSFDSVTEAFFGQGTRLTVV.